A selection of T cell receptor beta chains follows, all from one sample in a study of beta chain features in type 1 diabetes. Method: immunoSEQ multiplex PCR; TCRdb's copy keeps in-frame clones and lacks some. The table has about 160,000 clones, around 8% seen once. Sequencing was carried out using central memory CD4+ T cells from blood. The receptors here all came from a man younger than 30 in good health. The CDR3 runs from the conserved cysteine through the conserved F or W. D genes are given only for firm matches. Size is stated for part of the rows, as once, few or many counts, or as a class when the clone is expanded.

CDR3aa,CDR3nt,d_gene,j_gene,abundance,len,v_gene
CASSQFTGGAGETQYF,TGTGCCAGCAGCCAATTCACAGGGGGCGCTGGGGAGACCCAGTACTTC,TRBD1,TRBJ2-5,few,16,TRBV7-3
CASSYSRNEQFF,TGTGCCAGCAGTTACTCGAGAAATGAGCAGTTCTTC,NA,TRBJ2-1,NA,12,TRBV6-6
CASKGERNSPLHF,TGTGCCAGCAAAGGGGAACGGAATTCACCCCTCCACTTT,NA,TRBJ1-6,many,13,TRBV2
CATRYRGQETQYF,TGTGCCACCAGATACAGGGGGCAAGAGACCCAGTACTTC,TRBD1,TRBJ2-5,many,13,TRBV28
CASSALSVNTGELFF,TGTGCCAGCAGCGCGCTGTCAGTTAACACCGGGGAGCTGTTTTTT,NA,TRBJ2-2,NA,15,TRBV9
CASSFDRTGVQYF,TGTGCCAGCAGCTTCGACAGGACAGGGGTCCAGTATTTT,TRBD1,TRBJ2-3,NA,13,TRBV7-7
CASSLTPGGRETQYF,TGTGCCAGCAGCTTAACTCCAGGGGGCAGGGAGACCCAGTACTTC,TRBD1,TRBJ2-5,few,15,TRBV7-3
CASSFYGQNTEAFF,TGTGCCAGCAGTTTCTATGGGCAGAACACTGAAGCTTTCTTT,NA,TRBJ1-1,few,14,TRBV27
CASSVELNYGYTF,TGTGCCTCCTCAGTGGAGTTAAACTATGGCTACACCTTC,NA,TRBJ1-2,many,13,TRBV30
CASTGGRWEPQHF,TGTGCCAGCACCGGGGGGCGTTGGGAGCCCCAGCATTTT,NA,TRBJ1-5,few,13,TRBV6-6
CASRRGGDEKLFF,TGTGCCAGCAGAAGGGGAGGGGATGAAAAACTGTTTTTT,NA,TRBJ1-4,NA,13,TRBV7-6
CASIREATDTQYF,TGCGCCAGCATTCGCGAGGCCACAGATACGCAGTATTTT,NA,TRBJ2-3,NA,13,TRBV5-1
CASSRESEAFF,TGTGCCAGCAGCCGGGAGTCGGAAGCTTTCTTT,NA,TRBJ1-1,NA,11,TRBV4-2
CASSLGTGEGETQYF,TGTGCCAGCAGCTTAGGGACAGGGGAGGGGGAGACCCAGTACTTC,TRBD1,TRBJ2-5,NA,15,TRBV11-1
CASSLGRGTKNIQYF,TGTGCCAGCAGCTTAGGCAGGGGAACCAAAAACATTCAGTACTTC,NA,TRBJ2-4,few,15,TRBV11-3
CASSLIYGEQFF,TGTGCCAGCAGCTTAATCTACGGGGAGCAGTTCTTC,NA,TRBJ2-1,NA,12,TRBV7-2
CASSLGASGGQETQYF,TGTGCCAGCAGCTTAGGGGCTAGCGGGGGACAAGAGACCCAGTACTTC,TRBD2,TRBJ2-5,NA,16,TRBV11-2
CASSQDGAGDLYNEQFF,TGTGCCAGCAGCCAAGACGGAGCGGGGGATTTATACAATGAGCAGTTCTTC,TRBD2,TRBJ2-1,NA,17,TRBV4-2
CASSSTGLAGVTGGNEQFF,TGTGCCAGCAGCTCGACAGGACTAGCGGGGGTCACGGGGGGTAATGAGCAGTTCTTC,TRBD2,TRBJ2-1,many,19,TRBV7-8
CASLWDRDLYEQYF,TGTGCCAGCCTCTGGGACAGGGATCTCTACGAGCAGTACTTC,TRBD1,TRBJ2-7,NA,14,TRBV2
CASTSGAGELKQYF,TGTGCCAGCACCTCAGGGGCGGGGGAGTTAAAGCAGTACTTC,NA,TRBJ2-7,NA,14,TRBV6-6
CASRTGTGTYEQYF,TGTGCCAGCAGAACCGGGACAGGGACCTACGAGCAGTACTTC,TRBD1,TRBJ2-7,NA,14,TRBV2
CASSSTGNHEQYF,TGTGCCAGCAGTTCTACAGGGAACCACGAGCAGTACTTC,NA,TRBJ2-7,NA,13,TRBV6-6
CASSVDRVRNEQFF,TGTGCCAGCAGTGTGGACAGGGTTCGGAATGAGCAGTTCTTC,TRBD1,TRBJ2-1,few,14,TRBV6-1
CASGDRPYEQYF,TGTGCCAGCGGAGACAGGCCCTACGAGCAGTACTTC,NA,TRBJ2-7,NA,12,TRBV7-9
CASSPKRRQTNEQFF,TGTGCCAGCAGCCCGAAGCGGAGACAAACCAATGAGCAGTTCTTC,NA,TRBJ2-1,few,15,TRBV7-9
CASSMDRVSTEAFF,TGTGCCAGCAGCATGGACAGGGTATCCACTGAAGCTTTCTTT,TRBD1,TRBJ1-1,few,14,TRBV5-4
CASSQEYRLTDTQYF,TGCGCCAGCAGCCAAGAGTACAGGCTAACAGATACGCAGTATTTT,NA,TRBJ2-3,many,15,TRBV4-3
CASSLDTSGTDTQYF,TGTGCCAGCAGCTTAGATACTAGCGGCACAGATACGCAGTATTTT,TRBD2,TRBJ2-3,few,15,TRBV7-2
CASSSGEGRDTQYF,TGCGCCAGCAGCTCCGGGGAGGGGCGGGATACGCAGTATTTT,TRBD2,TRBJ2-3,few,14,TRBV5-1
CASMDPRAGNDYEQYF,TGTGCCAGTATGGACCCCCGAGCGGGAAACGATTACGAGCAGTACTTC,TRBD2,TRBJ2-7,few,16,TRBV19
CASIPNWAGDEQFF,TGTGCCAGCATTCCAAATTGGGCAGGGGATGAGCAGTTCTTC,NA,TRBJ2-1,few,14,TRBV6-5
CASSYSPSGENEQFF,TGTGCCAGCAGTTACTCGCCTAGCGGGGAAAATGAGCAGTTCTTC,TRBD2,TRBJ2-1,many,15,TRBV6-6
CASSSDTSYLHEQYF,TGTGCCAGCAGTTCGGACACTAGCTATTTGCACGAGCAGTACTTC,NA,TRBJ2-7,NA,15,TRBV27
CAWSTPGTFSSPLHF,TGTGCCTGGAGTACCCCGGGGACTTTTTCTTCACCCCTCCACTTT,NA,TRBJ1-6,NA,15,TRBV30
CASSPESYEQYF,TGTGCCAGCTCACCAGAATCCTACGAGCAGTACTTC,NA,TRBJ2-7,few,12,TRBV18
CASSPNQGPYEQYF,TGTGCCAGCAGTCCGAATCAGGGGCCCTACGAGCAGTACTTC,NA,TRBJ2-7,few,14,TRBV11-2
CASSQPGTKNIQYF,TGCGCCAGCAGCCAACCGGGAACCAAAAACATTCAGTACTTC,NA,TRBJ2-4,NA,14,TRBV4-1
CAISSDYRDRNGYTF,TGTGCCATCAGTAGTGATTACCGGGACAGGAATGGCTACACCTTC,TRBD1,TRBJ1-2,many,15,TRBV10-3